One and the same sample provided the 15 T cell receptor beta chains below, sequenced in a study of CD8 T cells in Susac syndrome. About 0.5 to 1 ug RNA was reverse transcribed with random hexamers. TCRdb used MiXCR to reprocess the immunoSEQ multiplex PCR reads, holding one entry per CDR3 protein. The sample lists roughly 70,000 distinct CDR3 sequences; under 96% were seen once. Sequencing was carried out using CD4+ T cells from PBMCs. The source is a human donor with multiple sclerosis.

V gene TRBV30 combines with J gene TRBJ2-1; D gene uncertain. The CDR3 covers 12 residues. V was trimmed by 0 bases and J by 9 bases, leaving 9 bases between them. Germline CDR1 and CDR2: GTSNPN and SVGIG (reference sequence). The DNA of the CDR3 is TGTGCCTGGAGTGTACCCGGGCCTGAGCAGTTCTTC. Its translation is CAWSVPGPEQFF.

The genes are TRBV20-1 and TRBJ1-5, with a possible D match to TRBD1 (5 bases). The V gene lost 0 bases and the J gene lost 4 bases, with 10 bases spanning the gap. The germline V gene encodes CDR1 DFQATT and CDR2 SNEGSKA (reference sequence). The CDR3 extends over 14 amino acids. CDR3 sequence (DNA): TGCAGTGCTAGAGAGCAGGGCCAAAATCAGCCCCAGCATTTT. Amino acid sequence: CSAREQGQNQPQHF.

The gene calls are TRBV19 and TRBJ1-4; 9 nucleotides agree with TRBD1. CDR1 LNHDA and CDR2 SQIVND come from the germline V gene (reference sequence). This CDR3 is built from 13 residues. With 7 bases clipped from V and 5 bases from J, the junction kept 2 bases outside the gene matches. The CDR3 loop is CASTGTGNEKLFF. CDR3 bases: TGTGCCAGTACCGGGACAGGGAATGAAAAACTGTTTTTT.

The chain carries TRBV4-2 and TRBJ1-1; 7 positions agree with TRBD1. The CDR3 length is 15 residues. Germline values: CDR1 LGHNA, CDR2 YNFKEQ. Unmatched junction bases numbered 10, after V lost 3 bases and J lost 6 bases. The CDR3 sequence: CASSHRTRDSAEAFF. The CDR3, as DNA: TGTGCCAGCAGCCATCGAACCCGGGACAGTGCTGAAGCTTTCTTT.

The CDR3 sequence is CASSQEVVGTSGTDTQYF. In DNA, the CDR3 is TGCGCCAGCAGCCAAGAGGTCGTCGGGACTAGCGGGACAGATACGCAGTATTTT. The chain couples TRBV4-3 to TRBJ2-3; TRBD2 aligns across 12 bases. CDR1 and CDR2 (germline): LGHNA, YSLEER. J gave up 3 bases and V 0 bases, and 7 bases lay outside the gene matches. There are 18 residues in the CDR3.

The CDR3 nucleotides are TGTGCCAGCAGCCCGACAGGACTATACAATGAGCAGTTCTTC. Protein sequence: CASSPTGLYNEQFF. The chain carries TRBV5-4 and TRBJ2-1; D possibly uses TRBD1 or TRBD2 (6 bases each). Germline V gene lookup returns CDR1 SGHNT and CDR2 YYREEE (reference sequence). The CDR3 is made up of 14 amino acids. Deletions cut 4 bases from V and 4 bases from J, with 12 bases between.

CDR3 coding DNA: TGTGCCATCAGTGGCCCGGACAGGGGGGATTCACCCCTCCACTTT. It is translated as CAISGPDRGDSPLHF. This sequence joins TRBV10-3 and TRBJ1-6; the match to TRBD1 covers 10 bases. The CDR3 runs 15 residues. Trimming removed 4 bases from V and 8 bases from J; junction bases left unmatched: 5. Germline V lookup: CDR1 ENHRY, CDR2 SYGVKD.

The J gene is TRBJ2-7, the V gene TRBV24-1, with D perhaps given as TRBD1 or TRBD2 (5 bases each). The CDR3 is made up of 14 amino acids. Trimming took 6 bases from V and 0 from J, leaving 11 bases between them. Germline loops: CDR1 KGHDR, CDR2 SFDVKD. As DNA, the CDR3 is TGTGCCACCAGTAGAGGGGAGAGCTCCTACGAGCAGTACTTC. Its protein is CATSRGESSYEQYF.

The J gene is TRBJ1-5, the V gene TRBV12-3 or TRBV12-4; D might be TRBD1 (5 bases). The CDR3 runs 15 residues. V lost 1 base to trimming and J lost 7 bases, with 14 bases between them. CDR3 loop: CASSLGGRRDQPQHF. The CDR3 nucleotides are TGTGCCAGCAGTTTAGGGGGCCGCAGGGACCAGCCCCAGCATTTT.

The chain is built from TRBV30 and TRBJ1-3; D is unclear. Trimming shortened V by 4 bases and J by 4 bases, and 8 bases separated the two germline ends. The V gene's germline CDR1 is GTSNPN and CDR2 SVGIG (reference sequence). The CDR3 totals 12 residues. CDR3 sequence: CAWIWVGNTIYF. The CDR3 DNA sequence: TGTGCCTGGATTTGGGTAGGAAACACCATATATTTT.

The V call is TRBV10-1, the J call TRBJ2-2, with D perhaps TRBD1 (6 bases). Germline CDR1 and CDR2: WNHNN and SYGVQD (reference sequence). This CDR3 comprises 18 residues. The germline V and J ends were trimmed by 5 bases and 3 bases, with 22 bases remaining between them. The CDR3 nucleotides read TGCGCCAGCAGTATTCGACAGGTGACACTCGGTGACACCGGGGAGCTGTTTTTT. The encoded protein is CASSIRQVTLGDTGELFF.

J is TRBJ2-5 and V is TRBV30; tentatively, D is TRBD1 (7 bases). The CDR3 is 14 amino acids. Trimming stripped 4 bases from V and 4 bases from J, with 16 bases between. CDR1 and CDR2 (germline): GTSNPN, SVGIG (reference sequence). The CDR3 spells CAWTVGQGGETQYF. As DNA, the CDR3 is TGTGCCTGGACAGTTGGTCAGGGGGGAGAGACCCAGTACTTC.

The J gene is TRBJ1-6, the V gene TRBV6-1, with 11 nucleotides matching TRBD1. The V and J ends lost 6 bases and 8 bases, in that order; junction bases with no gene match: 6. The CDR3 has 15 amino acids. Germline CDR1 MNHNS, CDR2 SASEGT. CDR3 region: CASRRGTGGDSPLHF. CDR3 DNA: TGTGCCAGCAGGAGGGGGACAGGGGGAGATTCACCCCTCCACTTT.

The rearrangement joins TRBV3-1 to TRBJ2-5; D possibly matches TRBD1 or TRBD2 (5 bases each). In germline, CDR1 is LGHDT, CDR2 YNNKEL (reference sequence). This CDR3 spans 16 amino acids. The V end lost 3 bases, the J end lost 4 bases, and 18 bases lay between the germline ends. The CDR3 protein is CASSHTSHRDRETQYF. As DNA, the CDR3 is TGTGCCAGCAGCCATACCTCCCATCGGGACCGAGAGACCCAGTACTTC.

This clonotype was found once. The chain carries TRBV29-1 and TRBJ1-1; D is unclear. V was clipped by 6 bases and J by 0 bases, with 5 bases between them. CDR1 is SQVTM and CDR2 is ANQGSEA in the germline V gene. The CDR3 is 11 amino acids. The CDR3 region is CSVRMNTEAFF. CDR3 sequence (DNA): TGCAGCGTCCGAATGAACACTGAAGCTTTCTTT.